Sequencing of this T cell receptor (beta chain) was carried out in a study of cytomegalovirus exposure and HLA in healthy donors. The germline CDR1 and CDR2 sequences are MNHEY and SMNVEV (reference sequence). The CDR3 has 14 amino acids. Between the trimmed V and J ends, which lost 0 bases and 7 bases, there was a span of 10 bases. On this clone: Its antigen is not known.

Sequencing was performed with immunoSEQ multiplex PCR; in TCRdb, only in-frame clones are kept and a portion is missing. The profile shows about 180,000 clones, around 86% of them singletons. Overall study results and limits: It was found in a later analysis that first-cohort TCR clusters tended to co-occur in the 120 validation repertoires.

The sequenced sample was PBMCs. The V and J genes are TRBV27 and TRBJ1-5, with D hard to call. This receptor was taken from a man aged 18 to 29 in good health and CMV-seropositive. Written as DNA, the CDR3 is TGTGCCAGCAGTTTATCCGGGGTTCTCCAGCCCCAGCATTTT. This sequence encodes CASSLSGVLQPQHF.